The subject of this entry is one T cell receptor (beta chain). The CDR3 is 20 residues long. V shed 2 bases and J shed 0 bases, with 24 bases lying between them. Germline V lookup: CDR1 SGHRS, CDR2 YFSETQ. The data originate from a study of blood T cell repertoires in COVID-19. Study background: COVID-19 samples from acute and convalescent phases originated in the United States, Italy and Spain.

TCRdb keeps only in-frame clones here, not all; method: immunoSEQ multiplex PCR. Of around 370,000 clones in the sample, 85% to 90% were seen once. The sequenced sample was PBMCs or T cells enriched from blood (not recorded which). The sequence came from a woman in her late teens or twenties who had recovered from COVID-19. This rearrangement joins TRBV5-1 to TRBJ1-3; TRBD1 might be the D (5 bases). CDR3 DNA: TGCGCCAGCAGCTTCTCTCCGGGAGCCCATGGGACTTTCTCTGGAAACACCATATATTTT. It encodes CASSFSPGAHGTFSGNTIYF.